This T cell receptor (beta chain) was recorded in a study of T cell responses to AZD1222 COVID-19 vaccine. As for the study in general: Second-dose groups at about 4 or about 12 weeks were pooled. The study, taken as a whole, reports: Across spike, vaccine-associated CD4 TCRs were found, dominant at 160-218 and 743-854. None of the repertoires were sampled until the peak T cell response had passed.

Of note for this clone: Its antigen is undetermined.

Trimming pared 7 bases from V and 4 bases from J, leaving 14 bases between. CDR1 is LGHDT and CDR2 is YNNKEL in the germline V gene (reference sequence). The CDR3 is 14 residues long. Some clones are missing from TCRdb's copy, which holds only in-frame ones; the method was immunoSEQ multiplex PCR. The sample holds tens of thousands of clones, around 89% seen once. The receptor comes from an adult in good health. Source: peripheral blood, taken on day 0 of AZD1222 vaccination. This chain uses TRBV3-1 (or the pseudogene TRBV3-2) with TRBJ2-1; D might be TRBD2 (7 bases). The CDR3 DNA reads as TGTGCCAGCACACCCGGGGGGCAATACAATGAGCAGTTCTTC. This codes for CASTPGGQYNEQFF.